Shown below are 27 T cell receptor beta chains from a single sample sequenced in a study of cytomegalovirus exposure and HLA in healthy donors (dated by TCRdb to about 2017). Library preparation used the immunoSEQ multiplex PCR assay. A mixture of 60 forward primers for TCR Vbeta segments and 13 reverse primers for TCR Jbeta segments was used in the multiplex PCR. The immuneACCESS repertoire file appears here via TCRdb, limited to in-frame rearrangements. These files lack a portion of the clones; in checked studies, under half of the deficit traces to unresolved V genes, and the cause of the others is not known. Across this sample there are 40,000 to 50,000 clones, with 72% seen only once. 6.3% of the sample belongs to the ten largest clones. The sample was PBMCs. The receptor set was obtained from a man under 40 in good health and CMV-seronegative.

This clone has just a few counts. The chain has TRBV18 and TRBJ2-7, with 7 nucleotides matching TRBD2. The CDR3 has 15 residues. With V trimmed by 3 bases and J by 0 bases, 5 bases remained unmatched. Per germline, CDR1 KGHSH and CDR2 LQKENI. CDR3 amino acids: CASSPRLALSYEQYF. DNA of the CDR3: TGTGCCAGCTCACCTCGACTAGCTCTCTCCTACGAGCAGTACTTC.

This chain connects TRBV29-1 to TRBJ2-7, with 10 bases that match TRBD2. CDR3 length: 15 residues. V was pared by 4 bases and J by 6 bases, with 12 bases of the junction left unmatched. Germline CDR1 is SQVTM and CDR2 is ANQGSEA. The CDR3 protein is CSVGEPGLAPSEQYF. CDR3 sequence (DNA): TGCAGCGTTGGGGAACCGGGACTAGCGCCCTCCGAGCAGTACTTC.

The rearrangement uses TRBV10-1 and TRBJ2-3, with D possibly matching TRBD1 (5 bases). In germline, CDR1 is WNHNN, CDR2 SYGVQD (reference sequence). The V end was cut by 2 bases, the J end by 0 bases, with 6 bases between. The CDR3 runs 14 residues. The CDR3 reads CASSEPGSTDTQYF. CDR3 DNA sequence: TGCGCCAGCAGTGAGCCAGGGAGCACAGATACGCAGTATTTT.

The J gene is TRBJ2-7, the V gene TRBV6-4; 10 positions match TRBD1. The CDR3 has 15 amino acids. Trimming cost V 3 bases and J 1 base; bases outside gene matches: 3. Germline V CDR1 and CDR2: MRHNA, SNTAGT. The CDR3 bases are TGTGCCAGCAGTGAAGGGACAGGGGAGTCCTACGAGCAGTACTTC. As protein: CASSEGTGESYEQYF.

This rearrangement joins TRBV29-1 to TRBJ2-7; perhaps TRBD2 as D (6 bases). With 6 bases removed from V and 4 bases from J, the gap between germline ends came to 19 bases. Germline lookup yields CDR1 SQVTM and CDR2 ANQGSEA. This CDR3 comprises 14 residues. The CDR3: CSVLAYLEGYEQYF. The CDR3 DNA sequence: TGCAGCGTACTGGCGTACCTGGAGGGGTACGAGCAGTACTTC.

This clone has only one observation. V gene TRBV13 combines with J gene TRBJ2-5, with TRBD2 matching over 9 bases. The germline CDR1 and CDR2 sequences are PRHDT and FYEKMQ (reference sequence). With V trimmed by 4 bases and J by 11 bases, 11 bases remained unmatched. This CDR3 has 14 amino acids. The CDR3: CASSSLAGPPEQYF. CDR3 bases: TGTGCCAGCAGCTCCCTAGCGGGGCCACCGGAGCAGTACTTC.

This clone appeared a few times. The rearrangement joins TRBV2 to TRBJ1-4; no definite D call. From germline, CDR1 is SNHLY and CDR2 FYNNEI. V lost 4 bases and J 8 bases, leaving 8 bases between the germline ends. There are 12 residues in the CDR3. CDR3 sequence reads: CASSVTREKLFF. The CDR3 DNA is TGTGCCAGCAGTGTTACGCGCGAAAAACTGTTTTTT.

There are a few counts of this clone. This sequence joins TRBV5-1 and TRBJ2-7; 15 positions agree with TRBD2. Germline CDR1 and CDR2: SGHRS and YFSETQ. With V trimmed by 4 bases and J by 5 bases, 7 bases remained unmatched. The CDR3 length is 16 residues. The CDR3 DNA is TGCGCCAGCAGCCCTGGACTAGCGGGAGGGCTTCACGAGCAGTACTTC. Translation: CASSPGLAGGLHEQYF.

This chain links TRBV12-5 with TRBJ2-2; unclear D gene. Germline V gene lookup returns CDR1 LGHNT and CDR2 FRNRAP. Trimming left V 9 bases short and J 3 bases short, with 11 bases between. This CDR3 region has 13 residues. The CDR3: CASRVVHTGELFF. The CDR3, as DNA: TGTGCTAGCCGGGTAGTGCACACCGGGGAGCTGTTTTTT.

In this sample, this clone turned up a few times. The chain carries TRBV6-1 and TRBJ2-3; TRBD1 agrees at 10 bases. J lost 4 bases, V lost 6 bases, and 4 bases had no gene match. The germline gives CDR1 MNHNS, CDR2 SASEGT. The CDR3 runs to 14 residues. CDR3 protein: CASSFGTGADTQYF. CDR3 DNA sequence: TGTGCCAGCAGCTTTGGGACAGGGGCAGATACGCAGTATTTT.

The rearrangement links TRBV6-1 to TRBJ2-3; possibly TRBD1 for D (6 bases). V was pared by 2 bases and J by 0 bases, with 12 bases between. Germline V gives CDR1 MNHNS, CDR2 SASEGT. This CDR3 comprises 16 residues. The CDR3 loop reads CASSEFGTISTDTQYF. The CDR3 DNA follows: TGTGCCAGCAGTGAATTTGGGACAATAAGCACAGATACGCAGTATTTT.

The DNA of the CDR3 is TGTGCCAGCAGCAAAGTGCTCGGGGAGACCCAGTACTTC. This codes for CASSKVLGETQYF. This chain uses TRBV21-1 with TRBJ2-5; the table assigns TRBD2, which was not confirmed against the DNA. TRBV21-1 is recorded as a pseudogene. CDR3 size: 13 residues.

The chain uses TRBV5-6 and TRBJ2-7; 8 bases fit TRBD1. The germline gives CDR1 SGHDT, CDR2 YYEEEE. V lost 4 bases, J lost 2 bases, and 5 bases stayed unmatched. This CDR3 has 14 residues. The CDR3 DNA reads TGTGCCAGCAGCCGGGACAGGCTCACCTACGAGCAGTACTTC. It is translated as CASSRDRLTYEQYF.

The rearrangement uses TRBV6-5 and TRBJ2-3; 7 bases are shared with TRBD1. This CDR3 has 15 amino acids. Germline-derived CDR1 and CDR2 are MNHEY and SVGAGI. The V gene end was trimmed by 5 bases and the J gene end by 0 bases; junction bases not matched to a gene: 5. The CDR3 protein is CASSVQGRSTDTQYF. The CDR3 coding sequence is TGTGCCAGCAGTGTACAGGGGCGGAGCACAGATACGCAGTATTTT.

This clone was picked up one time. This chain connects TRBV5-6 to TRBJ2-5, with D perhaps TRBD2 (6 bases). Trimming took 3 bases from V and 1 from J, leaving 10 bases between them. This CDR3 has 14 amino acids. In germline, CDR1 is SGHDT, CDR2 YYEEEE. The CDR3 DNA reads as TGTGCCAGCAGCTCACGCGGGGTCCAAGAGACCCAGTACTTC. It yields the protein CASSSRGVQETQYF.

This clone showed up just a few times. The V gene is TRBV18, the J gene TRBJ1-4; 7 bases fit TRBD1. With 3 bases clipped from V and 0 bases from J, the junction kept 7 bases outside the gene matches. CDR1 and CDR2 (germline): KGHSH, LQKENI. This CDR3 spans 17 amino acids. The CDR3 loop is CASSPLPGTATNEKLFF. CDR3 sequence (DNA): TGTGCCAGCTCACCCCTCCCAGGGACAGCAACTAATGAAAAACTGTTTTTT. Drawing the rest from reference TRBV18 and TRBJ1-4, the complete variable domain is NAGVMQNPRHLVRRRGQEARLRCSPMKGHSHVYWYRQLPEEGLKFMVYLQKENIIDESGMPKERFSAEFPKEGPSILRIQQVVRGDSAAYFCASSPLPGTATNEKLFFGSGTQLSVL.

The V call is TRBV7-6, the J call TRBJ2-7; D might be TRBD2 (5 bases). The CDR3 is made up of 15 amino acids. The V gene lost 2 bases and the J gene lost 3 bases, with 14 bases spanning the gap. CDR1 and CDR2 (germline): SGHVS, FNYEAQ. CDR3 sequence: CASSLLSLAGYEQYF. In nucleotides, the CDR3 is TGTGCCAGCAGCTTATTGTCTCTAGCTGGCTACGAGCAGTACTTC.

Judged by abundance, this clone is medium-sized. The gene calls are TRBV7-6 and TRBJ2-1; D possibly corresponds to TRBD2 (5 bases). The germline gives CDR1 SGHVS, CDR2 FNYEAQ. The V gene lost 0 bases and the J gene lost 0 bases, with 12 bases spanning the gap. This CDR3 contains 17 residues. The CDR3 DNA is TGTGCCAGCAGCTTAGCTACGGGAAGTAGCTCCTACAATGAGCAGTTCTTC. Translated, it gives CASSLATGSSSYNEQFF. The whole variable domain, remainder taken from reference TRBV7-6 and TRBJ2-1, is GAGVSQSPRYKVTKRGQDVALRCDPISGHVSLYWYRQALGQGPEFLTYFNYEAQQDKSGLPNDRFSAERPEGSISTLTIQRTEQRDSAMYRCASSLATGSSSYNEQFFGPGTRLTVL.

V is TRBV4-2 and J is TRBJ2-1; 8 bases agree with TRBD2. The junction had 4 bases not matched to a gene; V was cut back by 0 bases and J by 3 bases. This CDR3 contains 16 residues. The germline V gene encodes CDR1 LGHNA and CDR2 YNFKEQ. In DNA, the CDR3 is TGTGCCAGCAGCCAAGAGGGCACTAGCGGCTACAATGAGCAGTTCTTC. It translates to CASSQEGTSGYNEQFF.

This clone was picked up a small number of times. This chain links TRBV30 with TRBJ2-1, with D possibly being TRBD2 (5 bases). Germline V gives CDR1 GTSNPN, CDR2 SVGIG (reference sequence). The CDR3 spans 14 residues. The germline V and J ends were trimmed by 2 bases and 5 bases, with 13 bases remaining between them. CDR3 sequence: CAWSPSGLNNEQFF. As DNA, the CDR3 is TGTGCCTGGAGTCCGTCTGGACTGAACAATGAGCAGTTCTTC.

This sequence joins TRBV9 and TRBJ2-7, with TRBD2 matching 10 bases. V was pared by 0 bases and J by 6 bases, with 6 bases of the junction left unmatched. Germline-derived CDR1 and CDR2 are SGDLS and YYNGEE. This CDR3 spans 15 amino acids. CDR3 residues: CASSVVAGGGGEQYF. The CDR3 bases are TGTGCCAGCAGCGTAGTAGCGGGAGGCGGCGGCGAGCAGTACTTC.

J is TRBJ2-7 and V is TRBV11-1, with D perhaps TRBD2 (6 bases). Germline V lookup: CDR1 SGHAT, CDR2 FQDESV (reference sequence). CDR3 length: 15 residues. V was pared by 4 bases and J by 2 bases, with 15 bases between. The CDR3 spells CASSYRRGWPYEQYF. CDR3 DNA sequence: TGTGCCAGCAGCTACCGACGGGGGTGGCCCTACGAGCAGTACTTC.

This sequence joins TRBV2 and TRBJ1-3; D remains unclear. CDR3 length: 13 residues. The V end lost 3 bases, the J end lost 4 bases, and 7 bases lay between the germline ends. Germline loops: CDR1 SNHLY, CDR2 FYNNEI. CDR3 in amino acids: CASSDSRGNTIYF. Here the CDR3 DNA reads TGTGCCAGCAGTGATAGCCGAGGAAACACCATATATTTT.

CDR3 residues: CASSTRTRGAITEAFF. Written as DNA, the CDR3 is TGTGCCAGCAGCACGAGAACTCGGGGGGCCATCACTGAAGCTTTCTTT. This sequence joins TRBV7-9 and TRBJ1-1; D may be TRBD1 (6 bases). Per the germline V gene, CDR1 is SEHNR and CDR2 is FQNEAQ (reference sequence). CDR3 length: 16 residues. Trimming took 5 bases from V and 4 from J, leaving 20 bases between them.

This sequence joins TRBV9 and TRBJ2-7; D gene unclear. This CDR3 spans 14 amino acids. The V gene's germline CDR1 is SGDLS and CDR2 YYNGEE. V gave up 0 bases and J gave up 3 bases, with 10 bases separating them. CDR3 in amino acids: CASSVDGEYYEQYF. CDR3 in DNA: TGTGCCAGCAGCGTAGACGGAGAGTACTACGAGCAGTACTTC.

The chain recombines TRBV6-5 with TRBJ2-5; TRBD2 matches 7 bases. The CDR3 sequence is 13 residues long. The V segment lost 2 bases and the J segment 4 bases; nucleotides outside the gene matches: 1. CDR1 and CDR2 (germline): MNHEY, SVGAGI. The CDR3, as DNA: TGTGCCAGCAGTTACGGCGGGAGAGAGACCCAGTACTTC. This translates into CASSYGGRETQYF.

V gene TRBV15 combines with J gene TRBJ2-6; D is unclear. Germline assignment: CDR1 LNHNV and CDR2 YYDKDF (reference sequence). The V and J ends lost 1 base and 0 bases respectively, with 16 bases between them. This CDR3 region has 19 residues. Here the CDR3 DNA reads TGTGCCACCAGCAGAGTGGGTCCCCGACTCCCCTCTGGGGCCAACGTCCTGACTTTC. Translated: CATSRVGPRLPSGANVLTF.